This T cell receptor (beta chain) was captured in a study of shared clonotypes between healthy human individuals. Study-level results: Clonotypes shared by all four sorted-subset donors had higher generation probabilities than non-shared clonotypes.

Germline loops: CDR1 SGHAT, CDR2 FQNNGV. The CDR3 extends over 16 amino acids. Losses at the gene ends were 4 bases for V and 7 bases for J; bases not matched to a gene: 11. On this clone: Its antigen remains unidentified.

Method: immunoSEQ multiplex PCR; TCRdb's copy keeps in-frame clones and lacks some. The sample includes a few million clones, around 95% of them seen just once. The TCR comes from a man between 18 and 29 years old in good health. The sample comprised naive CD4+ T cells sorted from blood. Noted subset: CD45RA+ positively selected. The rearrangement joins TRBV11-2 to TRBJ2-5; TRBD2 matches 11 bases. CDR3 sequence reads: CASSSPRLAGSSTQYF. The CDR3 nucleotides are TGTGCCAGCAGCTCCCCCCGACTAGCGGGAAGTTCGACCCAGTACTTC.